This T cell receptor beta chain was documented in a study of blood T cell repertoires in COVID-19 (dated by TCRdb to about 2020). Study-wide context: Collaborator samples came from the United States, Italy and Spain and covered acute and convalescent phases of COVID-19. Deeply sampled blood TCRbeta repertoires from subjects exposed to, actively infected with, or recovered from COVID-19 were included in the dataset. Where available, HLA class I and class II types were taken from metadata supplied by the sample provider and were not determined by assay-based typing. Samples came from the ongoing ImmuneRACE study (first 160 participants) plus 1,254 subjects from 6 global collaborators. The prospective study material was composed of cDNA or gDNA derived from T cells, B-cell-depleted T cells, or PBMCs. The repertoires were released in a freely available public database meant as a resource for research on the immune response to SARS-CoV-2. Nearly every sample came with metadata listing a de-identified subject ID, COVID-19 status, age in years and sex. The study at large found these results: The quantity of clinical and demographic metadata differed by source and by participant and was supplied without curation.

Notes on this clone: Its antigen is currently not known. No base quality information exists; no much larger clone differs at one position.

Collaborating institutions collected whole blood in K2EDTA tubes following their own protocols. For TCRbeta analysis, collaborators shipped samples as frozen whole blood, isolated PBMCs, or DNA extracted from either of those sample types. TCRbeta CDR3 regions were amplified from genomic DNA using the immunoSEQ Assay, a bias-controlled multiplex PCR. Processing in the source paper ran as follows. Within the assay, amplification of reference gene primers was used to estimate how many nucleated cells each sample contained. To quantify the absolute abundance of each unique TCRbeta CDR3 rearrangement, sequence reads were collapsed and filtered. For each sample, productive Simpson clonality was calculated as the square root of Simpson's diversity index across productive rearrangements. TCRdb stores this immuneACCESS table with in-frame sequences only. Part of the clones is absent; in the studies checked, under half of the shortfall reflects unresolved V genes, and no reason is known for the rest. V and J calls and clone size come straight from that table; D and trimming were deduced from the DNA. The sample table contains under 80,000 clones; only one count was recorded for 79% of them. The ten largest clones take up over 30% of the sample.

Counted from cysteine to phenylalanine, this CDR3 has 15 amino acids. CDR3 DNA is the only sequence kept; it has 45 bases, read in frame from the first base. The germline V gene specifies SGDLS as CDR1 and YYNGEE as CDR2. V lost 3 bases and J lost 1 base, and the count of bases not matched to a germline gene is 3. The TCR was taken from a human donor in a cohort sampled during active COVID-19. The material sequenced was peripheral blood. The chain uses TRBV9 and TRBJ2-3, and 9 bases in between align with TRBD2. In nucleotide form, the sequence is TGTGCCAGCAGCGCCGGGACTAGCCGCACAGATACGCAGTATTTT. The resulting protein is CASSAGTSRTDTQYF. When the CDR3 is completed using the reference TRBV9 and TRBJ2-3 genes on either side, the full variable domain is DSGVTQTPKHLITATGQRVTLRCSPRSGDLSVYWYQQSLDQGLQFLIQYYNGEERAKGNILERFSAQQFPDLHSELNLSSLELGDSALYFCASSAGTSRTDTQYFGPGTRLTVL.